The clone carrying this T cell receptor beta chain was recorded a few times. Its antigen remains unidentified. The data are from a study of glioma-infiltrating T cells. General study results and limits: Above-expected tissue-blood divergence occurred in all gliomas, most in low-grade ones. Only very few CDR3 sequences appeared in both tissue and blood.

Using RNA template, CDR3s of TCR alpha and beta were amplified with iRepertoire arm-PCR. One-step reverse transcription and amplification started from approximately 100-400 ng of tissue mRNA or PBMC total RNA. MiXCR, run by TCRdb on the multiplex PCR reads, gives a single entry per CDR3 protein. The repertoire has over 130,000 distinct CDR3 sequences, about 39% of them found once; the top ten carry around a fifth. The CDR3 consists of 18 residues. V trimming: 2 bases; J trimming: 7 bases; junction bases outside the gene matches: 14. The germline V gene has CDR1 MNHNS and CDR2 SASEGT. The sequenced material came from glioma tissue, nonneoplastic brain tissue, or PBMCs (not recorded which). J is TRBJ1-6 and V is TRBV6-1; TRBD1 matches 7 bases. This TCR was sampled from a human donor with low-grade glioma or glioblastoma, undergoing nonglioma brain surgery, or in good health (not recorded which). The CDR3 bases are TGTGCCAGCAGTGAAAAGGGGGCCAGGACCGTATTAAATTCACCCCTCCACTTT. Translated, it gives CASSEKGARTVLNSPLHF.